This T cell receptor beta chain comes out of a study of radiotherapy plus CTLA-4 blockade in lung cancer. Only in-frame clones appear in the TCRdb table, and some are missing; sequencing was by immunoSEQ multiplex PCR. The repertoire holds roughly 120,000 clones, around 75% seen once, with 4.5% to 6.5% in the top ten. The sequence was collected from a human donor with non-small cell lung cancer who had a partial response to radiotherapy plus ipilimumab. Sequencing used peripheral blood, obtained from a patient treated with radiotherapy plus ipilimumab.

The CDR3, as DNA: TGTGCCAGCAGTGAACAAGGGGATCTTAACACTGAAGCTTTCTTT. The encoded protein is CASSEQGDLNTEAFF. The chain has TRBV2 and TRBJ1-1; tentatively, D is TRBD1 (5 bases). The CDR3 is made up of 15 amino acids. CDR1 and CDR2 from the germline V gene are SNHLY and FYNNEI. The V end lost 2 bases, the J end lost 2 bases, and 12 bases lay between the germline ends.